Presented here are 10 T cell receptor beta chains from one specimen sequenced in a study of cytomegalovirus exposure and HLA in healthy donors. PCR was performed using 60 Vbeta and 13 Jbeta primers. Only in-frame clones appear in the TCRdb table, and some are missing; sequencing was by immunoSEQ multiplex PCR. The sample carries 150,000 to 200,000 clones, roughly four fifths recorded once. Source material: PBMCs. The source is a man between 18 and 29 years old in good health and CMV-seronegative.

The rearrangement joins TRBV4-1 to TRBJ1-5; D might be TRBD1 (6 bases). V was cut by 6 bases and J by 7 bases, with 19 bases left in between. From germline, CDR1 is MGHRA and CDR2 YSYEKL. The CDR3 totals 15 residues. Here the CDR3 DNA reads TGCGCCAGCAGATCAAGTGGGGGGGCCGGCCAGCCCCAGCATTTT. Its translation is CASRSSGGAGQPQHF.

This clone was counted a few times. The gene calls are TRBV9 and TRBJ1-5, with D maybe TRBD1 (6 bases). The CDR3 totals 14 residues. V was clipped by 2 bases and J by 2 bases, with 8 bases between them. The germline CDR1 and CDR2 sequences are SGDLS and YYNGEE. The CDR3 coding sequence is TGTGCCAGCAGCGTGGGGGGGCGCAATCAGCCCCAGCATTTT. It codes for CASSVGGRNQPQHF.

This clone was seen a few times. The chain joins TRBV19 to TRBJ1-2; D possibly corresponds to TRBD1 (5 bases). Germline values: CDR1 LNHDA, CDR2 SQIVND (reference sequence). V was clipped by 6 bases and J by 2 bases, with 13 bases between them. The CDR3 length is 14 residues. CDR3 coding DNA: TGTGCCAGTAGCTTTGGGGGGGTGAACTATGGCTACACCTTC. This encodes CASSFGGVNYGYTF. Filled out from reference TRBV19 and TRBJ1-2, the complete variable domain reads DGGITQSPKYLFRKEGQNVTLSCEQNLNHDAMYWYRQDPGQGLRLIYYSQIVNDFQKGDIAEGYSVSREKKESFPLTVTSAQKNPTAFYLCASSFGGVNYGYTFGSGTRLTVV.

This clone was seen only a few times. The chain uses TRBV4-1 and TRBJ1-4, with 9 positions matching TRBD1. V trimming: 6 bases; J trimming: 4 bases; junction bases outside the gene matches: 6. Germline V gene lookup returns CDR1 MGHRA and CDR2 YSYEKL. The CDR3 has 15 amino acids. CDR3 sequence (DNA): TGCGCCAGCAGTCCTCCGGGACAGGGTAATGAAAAACTGTTTTTT. Translation gives CASSPPGQGNEKLFF.

CDR3 region: CASSEASGTGGEQYF. The CDR3, as DNA: TGTGCCAGCAGCGAAGCCTCCGGGACAGGGGGCGAGCAGTACTTC. This chain connects TRBV14 to TRBJ2-7; 11 positions match TRBD1. V was clipped by 5 bases and J by 6 bases; unmatched bases: 9. The CDR3 contains 15 residues. Germline V lookup: CDR1 SGHDN, CDR2 FVKESK.

The chain is built from TRBV29-1 and TRBJ2-1, with 9 nucleotides matching TRBD1. CDR1 SQVTM and CDR2 ANQGSEA come from the germline V gene. Losses at the gene ends were 4 bases for V and 6 bases for J; bases not matched to a gene: 7. This CDR3 is 14 amino acids long. The CDR3 sequence: CSVGGQGYFNEQFF. CDR3 coding DNA: TGCAGCGTTGGGGGACAGGGATACTTCAATGAGCAGTTCTTC.

This rearrangement joins TRBV28 to TRBJ2-5; 12 bases are shared with TRBD2. After removal of 6 bases from V and 5 bases from J, the junction contained 7 bases not matched to a gene. The CDR3 totals 15 residues. Germline values: CDR1 MDHEN, CDR2 SYDVKM. The CDR3, as DNA: TGTGCCAGCAGCCGAGGACTAGCGGGGCGGGAGACCCAGTACTTC. Its translation is CASSRGLAGRETQYF.

The chain uses TRBV5-4 and TRBJ2-1, with D perhaps TRBD2 (6 bases). The CDR3 spans 14 residues. Germline values: CDR1 SGHNT, CDR2 YYREEE (reference sequence). Deletions cut 5 bases from V and 4 bases from J, with 13 bases between. The CDR3 protein is CASRTGTEYNEQFF. CDR3 nucleotides: TGTGCCAGCAGAACCGGGACTGAATACAATGAGCAGTTCTTC.

The V call is TRBV6-1, the J call TRBJ2-1, with TRBD2 matching over 7 bases. CDR1 is MNHNS, CDR2 SASEGT, per germline. This CDR3 region has 15 residues. V lost 3 bases to trimming and J lost 3 bases; unmatched junction nucleotides: 5. CDR3 region: CASSDASGLYNEQFF. The CDR3 nucleotides read TGTGCCAGCAGTGACGCTAGCGGACTCTACAATGAGCAGTTCTTC.

This CDR3 reads CASSTDRNYEQYF. DNA of the CDR3: TGTGCCAGCAGTACGGACAGGAACTACGAGCAGTACTTC. The rearrangement links TRBV6-6 to TRBJ2-7; TRBD1 aligns across 7 bases. The CDR3 contains 13 residues. Germline V CDR1 and CDR2: MNHNY, SVGAGI (reference sequence). V lost 5 bases, J lost 3 bases, and 4 bases stayed unmatched.